This entry features one T cell receptor beta chain sequence. Its antigen is undetermined. Additional DNA sequences in this sample encode the identical CDR3. Produced via immunoSEQ multiplex PCR; TCRdb's table is partial and in-frame only. The sample shows around 450,000 clones, 80% to 90% of them seen only once. The data belong to a study of Ad26.COV2.S vaccination and SARS-CoV-2 variants. This CDR3 spans 15 amino acids. Germline V gene lookup returns CDR1 MGHRA and CDR2 YSYEKL. The ends lost 4 bases at V and 2 bases at J; junction bases unmatched: 7. Treatment noted: 19 received Ad26.COV2.S at low or high dose, single or two shots; 5 received placebo; per-sample allocation not given. Material that was analyzed had been drawn on day 63 after the first vaccine or placebo injection. Study results and limitations: Substantial breadth in spike-specific CD8+ and CD4+ T cell responses was reportedly seen after vaccination.

The sample here was peripheral blood, taken in a trial of Ad26.COV2.S vaccine versus placebo. The receptor comes from a person between 18 and 65 years old who received the Ad26.COV2.S COVID-19 vaccine or a placebo. V gene TRBV4-1 combines with J gene TRBJ1-2, with 7 nucleotides matching TRBD1. This CDR3 is CASSPPGQANYGYTF. The CDR3 DNA reads TGCGCCAGCAGCCCCCCTGGACAGGCGAACTATGGCTACACCTTC.